This T cell receptor (beta chain) is from a study of T cells after yellow fever vaccination. Overall study context: SMART-Seq v4 Ultra Low Input prepared the low-cell-number fractions.

Production of TCR cDNA was by 5'RACE template switching, which also added a universal primer site and UMIs. A single record per CDR3 protein comes from TCRdb applying MiXCR to the 5' RACE reads. The top ten clones hold approximately 14% of a sample with 510,000 or so distinct CDR3 sequences, roughly 21% of them seen once. This clonotype was detected only a few times. The germline V gene encodes CDR1 MDHEN and CDR2 SYDVKM. V shed 10 bases and J shed 1 base, with 20 bases lying between them. This CDR3 is 15 amino acids long. Sequences were derived from PBMCs, sampled 15 days after the yellow fever booster vaccination. The V call is TRBV28, the J call TRBJ2-7, with no clear D. This receptor was taken from a man younger than 40 who received the YFV17D yellow fever vaccine. CDR3 in amino acids: CATQFPRRGSYEQYF. The CDR3 DNA sequence: TGTGCCACCCAGTTCCCTCGCCGAGGATCCTACGAGCAGTACTTC. The variable domain in full, with the rest retrieved from reference TRBV28 and TRBJ2-7, is DVKVTQSSRYLVKRTGEKVFLECVQDMDHENMFWYRQDPGLGLRLIYFSYDVKMKEKGDIPEGYSVSREKKERFSLILESASTNQTSMYLCATQFPRRGSYEQYFGPGTRLTVT.